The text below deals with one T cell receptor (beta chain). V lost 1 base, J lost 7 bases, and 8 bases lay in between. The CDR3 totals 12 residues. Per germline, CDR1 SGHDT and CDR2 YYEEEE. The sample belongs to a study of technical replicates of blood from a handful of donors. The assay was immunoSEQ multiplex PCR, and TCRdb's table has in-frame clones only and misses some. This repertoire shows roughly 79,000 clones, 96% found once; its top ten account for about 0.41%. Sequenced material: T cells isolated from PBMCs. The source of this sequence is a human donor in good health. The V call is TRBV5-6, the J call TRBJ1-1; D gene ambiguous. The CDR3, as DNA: TGTGCCAGCAGCTTGAGACTACTTGAAGCTTTCTTT. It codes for CASSLRLLEAFF.